These 30 T cell receptor beta chains share one sample of origin, sequenced in a study of regulatory dendritic cells for organ transplantation. Measured with immunoSEQ multiplex PCR; TCRdb has only the in-frame clones, and not every one. The sample gives roughly 28,000 clones, approximately 78% of which show up once; 0.08% to 0.11% is in the top ten. The sequenced sample was naive CD4+ T cells from blood. Documented subset: CD45RA+ naive T cells. The receptors come from a human donor in good health.

The J gene is TRBJ1-3, the V gene TRBV5-1; D gene ambiguous. Germline assignment: CDR1 SGHRS and CDR2 YFSETQ. V gave up 0 bases and J gave up 0 bases, with 13 bases separating them. This CDR3 comprises 17 residues. The CDR3 coding sequence is TGCGCCAGCAGCTTGGCCGGGGAGATCATCTCTGGAAACACCATATATTTT. Protein product: CASSLAGEIISGNTIYF.

The chain joins TRBV18 to TRBJ2-1; 9 bases align to TRBD2. The germline CDR1 and CDR2 sequences are KGHSH and LQKENI. Losses at the gene ends were 5 bases for V and 6 bases for J; bases not matched to a gene: 5. This CDR3 has 14 amino acids. CDR3 nucleotide sequence: TGTGCCAGCTCAACGCGGGGGGGCGGCAATGAGCAGTTCTTC. Encoded protein: CASSTRGGGNEQFF.

This chain joins TRBV15 and TRBJ1-6, with 8 bases aligning to TRBD1. The CDR3 spans 15 residues. In germline, CDR1 is LNHNV, CDR2 YYDKDF (reference sequence). The V and J ends lost 1 base and 9 bases, in that order; junction bases with no gene match: 5. This CDR3 is CATSRANRGASPLHF. The CDR3 DNA is TGTGCCACCAGCAGAGCGAACAGGGGGGCTTCACCCCTCCACTTT.

The genes are TRBV11-3 and TRBJ1-1; no definite D call. The CDR3 is 17 amino acids. Deletions cut 2 bases from V and 0 bases from J, with 16 bases between. Germline-derived CDR1 and CDR2 are SGHNT and YENEEA. The CDR3 nucleotides read TGTGCCAGCAGCTTATGGTATCGGGAGAGCTTGAACACTGAAGCTTTCTTT. This codes for CASSLWYRESLNTEAFF.

This chain uses TRBV2 with TRBJ1-2; TRBD1 matches at 7 bases. This CDR3 contains 14 residues. Germline-derived CDR1 and CDR2 are SNHLY and FYNNEI. After removal of 7 bases from V and 3 bases from J, the junction contained 8 bases not matched to a gene. The CDR3 loop is CASTQLTGDYGYTF. In DNA form, the CDR3 reads TGTGCCAGCACCCAACTCACAGGGGACTATGGCTACACCTTC.

V gene TRBV27 combines with J gene TRBJ2-7; possibly TRBD1 for D (5 bases). This CDR3 has 14 residues. With 2 bases removed from V and 0 bases from J, the gap between germline ends came to 8 bases. Germline assignment: CDR1 MNHEY and CDR2 SMNVEV (reference sequence). The CDR3 protein is CASSLLDSSYEQYF. As DNA, the CDR3 is TGTGCCAGCAGTTTACTTGACAGCTCCTACGAGCAGTACTTC.

J is TRBJ1-5 and V is TRBV5-4; a weak D match, TRBD1 (5 bases). Germline V lookup: CDR1 SGHNT, CDR2 YYREEE (reference sequence). Trimming shortened V by 4 bases and J by 7 bases, and 21 bases separated the two germline ends. CDR3 length: 16 residues. The CDR3 spells CASSQGYTGVLQPQHF. CDR3 sequence (DNA): TGTGCCAGCAGCCAAGGGTATACGGGGGTATTGCAGCCCCAGCATTTT. Drawing the rest from reference TRBV5-4 and TRBJ1-5, the complete variable domain is ETGVTQSPTHLIKTRGQQVTLRCSSQSGHNTVSWYQQALGQGPQFIFQYYREEENGRGNFPPRFSGLQFPNYSSELNVNALELDDSALYLCASSQGYTGVLQPQHFGDGTRLSIL.

The chain recombines TRBV9 with TRBJ1-1; TRBD1 agrees at 11 bases. The CDR3 runs to 16 residues. V trimming: 3 bases; J trimming: 4 bases; junction bases outside the gene matches: 8. From germline, CDR1 is SGDLS and CDR2 YYNGEE. CDR3 region: CASSERTGGLATEAFF. CDR3 DNA: TGTGCCAGCAGCGAGAGGACAGGGGGCTTGGCCACTGAAGCTTTCTTT.

The chain has TRBV27 and TRBJ1-2; D is possibly TRBD1 (6 bases). Germline V gene data show CDR1 as MNHEY and CDR2 as SMNVEV (reference sequence). The CDR3 extends over 13 amino acids. The V end was cut by 6 bases, the J end by 7 bases, with 15 bases between. Here the CDR3 DNA reads TGTGCCAGCAGGCTCCGGGGGGCCGGTGGCTACACCTTC. This gives the protein CASRLRGAGGYTF.

CDR3 sequence: CASSVRQSDEQFF. CDR3 nucleotide sequence: TGTGCCAGCAGCGTTCGACAGTCGGATGAGCAGTTCTTC. The chain has TRBV9 and TRBJ2-1; D may be TRBD1 (5 bases). There are 13 residues in the CDR3. The germline CDR1 and CDR2 sequences are SGDLS and YYNGEE. V lost 2 bases to trimming and J lost 8 bases, with 11 bases between them.

The chain links TRBV7-9 to TRBJ1-2; D might be TRBD1 (5 bases). Trimming left V 2 bases short and J 11 bases short, with 27 bases between. This CDR3 is built from 17 residues. Germline V gene data show CDR1 as SEHNR and CDR2 as FQNEAQ (reference sequence). The CDR3 DNA follows: TGTGCCAGCAGCTTATGGGGCAGTGAAACAGTCGTAAAAGGATACACCTTC. Protein product: CASSLWGSETVVKGYTF.

This clone was observed once. V gene TRBV6-4 combines with J gene TRBJ2-7, with 10 positions matching TRBD1. This CDR3 is 13 amino acids long. The V gene's germline CDR1 is MRHNA and CDR2 SNTAGT. J was trimmed by 7 bases and V by 5 bases; bases with no gene match: 5. As DNA, the CDR3 is TGTGCCAGCAGTCCGGACAGGGGGGGGGAGCAGTACTTC. This sequence encodes CASSPDRGGEQYF.

The gene calls are TRBV7-2 and TRBJ2-3; 14 nucleotides agree with TRBD2. Germline CDR1 and CDR2: SGHTA and FQGNSA. CDR3 length: 17 amino acids. Trimming took 6 bases from V and 11 from J; bases not matched to a gene: 16. CDR3 sequence reads: CASRPGLAGGLTVGQYF. The CDR3 bases are TGTGCCAGCAGACCCGGACTAGCGGGGGGCCTCACGGTGGGGCAGTATTTT.

V gene TRBV7-3 combines with J gene TRBJ2-7, with 9 nucleotides matching TRBD2. This CDR3 is built from 13 residues. The trim removed 3 bases at V and 6 bases at J, leaving 3 bases unmatched. Germline CDR1 reads SGHTA; CDR2 reads FQGTGA. The CDR3: CASSLDSGGEQYF. CDR3 nucleotide sequence: TGTGCCAGCAGCTTGGATAGCGGGGGCGAGCAGTACTTC. Full variable domain (missing parts from reference TRBV7-3 and TRBJ2-7): GAGVSQTPSNKVTEKGKYVELRCDPISGHTALYWYRQSLGQGPEFLIYFQGTGAADDSGLPNDRFFAVRPEGSVSTLKIQRTERGDSAVYLCASSLDSGGEQYFGPGTRLTVT.

This clone was counted between two and nine times. At one end, the junction sequence differs from germline, possibly due to a read error. The chain links TRBV7-7 to TRBJ2-1; 8 positions agree with TRBD1. CDR3 length equals 13 residues. The germline gives CDR1 SSHAT, CDR2 FNYEAQ (reference sequence). The CDR3 DNA is TGTGCTAGCAGTCGGGACAGGAACAATGAGCAGTTCTTC. This codes for CASSRDRNNEQFF.

The CDR3 DNA is TGTGCCAGCAGTGGCGGGGGGGCCTACAATGAGCAGTTCTTC. It is translated as CASSGGGAYNEQFF. This chain connects TRBV2 to TRBJ2-1; 9 bases agree with TRBD2. The CDR3 consists of 14 residues. In germline, CDR1 is SNHLY, CDR2 FYNNEI. Trimming at V came to 4 bases and at J to 2 bases, leaving 0 bases not matched to a gene.

The chain uses TRBV7-7 and TRBJ2-5; 11 bases are shared with TRBD1. The germline CDR1 and CDR2 sequences are SSHAT and FNYEAQ (reference sequence). The CDR3 extends over 16 amino acids. V trimming: 5 bases; J trimming: 0 bases; junction bases outside the gene matches: 5. CDR3 DNA: TGTGCCAGCAGCCCGGGACAGGGGGGACACCAAGAGACCCAGTACTTC. It encodes CASSPGQGGHQETQYF.

This chain uses TRBV7-2 with TRBJ1-6; D might be TRBD1 (5 bases). Trimming cost V 8 bases and J 4 bases, with 12 bases left between them. CDR1 SGHTA and CDR2 FQGNSA come from the germline V gene. CDR3 length: 14 amino acids. The DNA for the CDR3 is TGTGCCAGCGGGCTTCGGGGGTATAATTCACCCCTCCACTTT. Its protein product is CASGLRGYNSPLHF.

V and J are TRBV18 and TRBJ2-2; 12 positions match TRBD1. Unmatched junction bases numbered 8, after V lost 6 bases and J lost 6 bases. CDR1 and CDR2 (germline): KGHSH, LQKENI. CDR3 size: 16 residues. The chain's CDR3 is CASSPPGQGASGELFF. CDR3 DNA: TGTGCCAGCTCCCCTCCGGGACAGGGGGCATCCGGGGAGCTGTTTTTT.

The chain couples TRBV5-1 to TRBJ1-3; 7 nucleotides line up with TRBD1. The germline CDR1 and CDR2 sequences are SGHRS and YFSETQ. The CDR3 covers 16 residues. V lost 3 bases to trimming and J lost 0 bases; unmatched junction nucleotides: 6. The DNA for the CDR3 is TGCGCCAGCAGCTACGGGACAGCGAACTCTGGAAACACCATATATTTT. Its translation: CASSYGTANSGNTIYF.

Written as DNA, the CDR3 is TGCGCCAGCAGCTTGTTGAGCGGGGGGGAGAAAGAGACCCAGTACTTC. Amino acid sequence: CASSLLSGGEKETQYF. The chain combines TRBV5-1 with TRBJ2-5; 10 bases match TRBD2. V trimming: 1 base; J trimming: 3 bases; junction bases outside the gene matches: 6. This CDR3 is 16 amino acids long. Per germline, CDR1 SGHRS and CDR2 YFSETQ.

The rearrangement uses TRBV19 and TRBJ1-4, with a weak D call TRBD1 (5 bases). With 4 bases removed from V and 3 bases from J, the gap between germline ends came to 15 bases. Germline V lookup: CDR1 LNHDA, CDR2 SQIVND (reference sequence). The CDR3 spans 16 residues. CDR3 residues: CASSTPGRVANEKLFF. The CDR3 bases are TGTGCCAGTAGTACCCCAGGGAGGGTGGCTAATGAAAAACTGTTTTTT.

This chain links TRBV4-2 with TRBJ2-3, with 10 bases that match TRBD2. There are 20 residues in the CDR3. Germline CDR1 reads LGHNA; CDR2 reads YNFKEQ. Losses at the gene ends were 4 bases for V and 3 bases for J; bases not matched to a gene: 19. CDR3 sequence reads: CASSRRYSGGAASGTDTQYF. CDR3 coding DNA: TGTGCCAGCAGCCGACGGTACAGCGGGGGGGCCGCTTCAGGAACAGATACGCAGTATTTT.

The J gene is TRBJ1-6, the V gene TRBV6-1; possible D gene TRBD1, 5 bases. The length of the CDR3 is 13 residues. Germline CDR1 MNHNS, CDR2 SASEGT. Trimming stripped 6 bases from V and 8 bases from J, with 11 bases between. In nucleotides, the CDR3 is TGTGCCAGCAGGGACACCCTCCATTCACCCCTCCACTTT. Its translation is CASRDTLHSPLHF.

The V call is TRBV6-1, the J call TRBJ1-4, with TRBD1 as a possible D gene (5 bases). This CDR3 region has 13 residues. Germline loops: CDR1 MNHNS, CDR2 SASEGT. V was trimmed by 8 bases and J by 8 bases, leaving 15 bases between them. The CDR3 coding sequence is TGTGCCAGCGGGGGTTGGGGGGTGGAAAAACTGTTTTTT. Amino acid sequence: CASGGWGVEKLFF.

The gene calls are TRBV5-4 and TRBJ2-2; D perhaps matches TRBD2 (7 bases). The V gene lost 4 bases and the J gene lost 0 bases, with 16 bases spanning the gap. Germline-derived CDR1 and CDR2 are SGHNT and YYREEE (reference sequence). The length of the CDR3 is 17 residues. The DNA of the CDR3 is TGTGCCAGCAGCGATTTGGGGGGGGCTACGAACACCGGGGAGCTGTTTTTT. Protein sequence: CASSDLGGATNTGELFF.

The CDR3 sequence: CASSRDREETQYF. The CDR3 DNA sequence: TGTGCCAGCTCACGGGACAGGGAAGAGACCCAGTACTTC. This chain links TRBV18 with TRBJ2-5; TRBD1 matches 9 bases. Germline values: CDR1 KGHSH, CDR2 LQKENI. With V trimmed by 4 bases and J by 3 bases, 0 bases remained unmatched. The CDR3 is 13 amino acids.

The V and J genes are TRBV28 and TRBJ1-2; 7 bases line up with TRBD1. Germline V lookup: CDR1 MDHEN, CDR2 SYDVKM. This CDR3 has 14 amino acids. The trim removed 4 bases at V and 3 bases at J, leaving 5 bases unmatched. CDR3 region: CASSYSTGDYGYTF. For the CDR3, the DNA is TGTGCCAGCAGTTACTCTACAGGGGACTATGGCTACACCTTC.

The V gene is TRBV6-5, the J gene TRBJ1-1, with D possibly TRBD1 on 6 matching bases. V lost 0 bases, J lost 7 bases, and 18 bases lay in between. The CDR3 loop spans 16 amino acids. CDR1 and CDR2 from the germline V gene are MNHEY and SVGAGI. CDR3 bases: TGTGCCAGCAGTTACTCGATACGGGGGGCTTATGGTGAAGCTTTCTTT. Protein product: CASSYSIRGAYGEAFF.

This chain uses TRBV18 with TRBJ1-2; D gene ambiguous. Per the germline V gene, CDR1 is KGHSH and CDR2 is LQKENI. This CDR3 region has 11 residues. Deletions cut 4 bases from V and 3 bases from J, with 3 bases between. Written as DNA, the CDR3 is TGTGCCAGCTCACGAGACTATGGCTACACCTTC. Translated: CASSRDYGYTF.